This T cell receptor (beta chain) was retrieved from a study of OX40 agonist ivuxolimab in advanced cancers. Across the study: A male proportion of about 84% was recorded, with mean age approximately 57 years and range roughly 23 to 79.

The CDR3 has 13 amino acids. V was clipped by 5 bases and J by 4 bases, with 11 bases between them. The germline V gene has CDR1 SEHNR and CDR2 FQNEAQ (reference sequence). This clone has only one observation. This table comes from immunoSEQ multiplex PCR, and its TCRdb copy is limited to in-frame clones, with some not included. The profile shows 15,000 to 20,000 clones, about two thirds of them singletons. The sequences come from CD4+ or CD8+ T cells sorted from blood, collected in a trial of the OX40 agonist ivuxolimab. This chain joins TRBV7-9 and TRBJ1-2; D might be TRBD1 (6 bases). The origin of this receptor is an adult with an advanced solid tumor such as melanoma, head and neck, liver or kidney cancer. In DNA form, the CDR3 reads TGTGCCAGCAGCCCGGACAGTTTCTATGGCTACACCTTC. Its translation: CASSPDSFYGYTF.